This T cell receptor (beta chain) was found in a study of OX40 agonist ivuxolimab in advanced cancers. Across the whole study: Patients' therapy was ivuxolimab, an antibody that acts as an agonist of OX40 (CD134). Partial responses were seen in three patients, one with hepatocellular carcinoma and two with cutaneous melanoma. The mean age was about 57 years, ranging from about 23 to 79, with around four fifths of participants male.

The V segment lost 6 bases and the J segment 2 bases; nucleotides outside the gene matches: 4. Germline CDR1 KGHSH, CDR2 LQKENI. The CDR3 consists of 15 residues. The assay was immunoSEQ multiplex PCR, and TCRdb's table has in-frame clones only and misses some. The sample comprises roughly 70,000 clones, 80% to 85% of which are singletons, and about 2.1% rests with the top ten. Note on this clone: Its matching antigen is unknown.

Overall study results and limits: At doses 0.1 to 3.0 mg/kg, CD4+ and CD8+ clones expanded.

This sequence originates from an adult with an advanced solid tumor such as melanoma, head and neck, liver or kidney cancer. This sample comprised CD4+ or CD8+ T cells sorted from blood, obtained in a trial of the OX40 agonist ivuxolimab. The chain employs TRBV18 and TRBJ2-1; TRBD2 matches at 10 bases. DNA for the CDR3: TGTGCCAGCTCTCCCGGACTAGCGGCCTACAATGAGCAGTTCTTC. It yields the protein CASSPGLAAYNEQFF. Using reference TRBV18 and TRBJ2-1 for the parts outside the CDR3, the full variable domain is NAGVMQNPRHLVRRRGQEARLRCSPMKGHSHVYWYRQLPEEGLKFMVYLQKENIIDESGMPKERFSAEFPKEGPSILRIQQVVRGDSAAYFCASSPGLAAYNEQFFGPGTRLTVL.